Listed here are 5 T cell receptor beta chains from one sample, sequenced in a study of blood T cell repertoires in COVID-19. Produced via immunoSEQ multiplex PCR; TCRdb's table is partial and in-frame only. This table holds 130,000 to 150,000 clones, approximately 80% found once. The sample was peripheral blood. These receptors came from a human donor with acute or convalescent COVID-19. The donor label of this sample is uncertain.

This chain connects TRBV27 to TRBJ2-1; 13 nucleotides match TRBD2. In germline, CDR1 is MNHEY, CDR2 SMNVEV (reference sequence). Unmatched junction bases numbered 1, after V lost 4 bases and J lost 7 bases. There are 14 residues in the CDR3. The CDR3 loop is CASSSTSGGNEQFF. As DNA, the CDR3 is TGTGCCAGCAGTTCGACTAGCGGGGGGAATGAGCAGTTCTTC.

The CDR3 DNA is TGCAGTGCTAGTCTGGCCCTTCCAGATCAGCCCCAGCATTTT. Encoded protein: CSASLALPDQPQHF. V gene TRBV20-1 combines with J gene TRBJ1-5; D gene uncertain. The germline V gene encodes CDR1 DFQATT and CDR2 SNEGSKA (reference sequence). The CDR3 runs 14 residues. Trimming took off 3 bases at V and 5 bases at J, with 14 bases between the two ends.

The chain uses TRBV6-1 and TRBJ1-5; D not resolved. V was pared by 2 bases and J by 9 bases, with 11 bases between. The V gene's germline CDR1 is MNHNS and CDR2 SASEGT. There are 13 residues in the CDR3. The CDR3 DNA sequence: TGTGCCAGCAGTGAAACGGGGAGGGTGCCCCAGCATTTT. Amino acid sequence: CASSETGRVPQHF.

J is TRBJ2-2 and V is TRBV2, with D tentatively TRBD1 (5 bases). CDR1 and CDR2 (germline): SNHLY, FYNNEI. V lost 0 bases and J 5 bases, leaving 13 bases between the germline ends. This CDR3 is 16 amino acids long. DNA for the CDR3: TGTGCCAGCAGTGAAGCGCTTAGCAGGGCGACCGGGGAGCTGTTTTTT. Its protein is CASSEALSRATGELFF.

The chain recombines TRBV6-4 with TRBJ1-6; unclear D gene. The CDR3 spans 18 residues. Looked up from germline, CDR1 is MRHNA and CDR2 is SNTAGT. Trimming removed 2 bases at V and 3 bases at J, with 17 bases between. CDR3 nucleotides: TGTGCCAGCAGTGACCCCATAGAAGAGTATAACTATAATTCACCCCTCCACTTT. Translation: CASSDPIEEYNYNSPLHF.